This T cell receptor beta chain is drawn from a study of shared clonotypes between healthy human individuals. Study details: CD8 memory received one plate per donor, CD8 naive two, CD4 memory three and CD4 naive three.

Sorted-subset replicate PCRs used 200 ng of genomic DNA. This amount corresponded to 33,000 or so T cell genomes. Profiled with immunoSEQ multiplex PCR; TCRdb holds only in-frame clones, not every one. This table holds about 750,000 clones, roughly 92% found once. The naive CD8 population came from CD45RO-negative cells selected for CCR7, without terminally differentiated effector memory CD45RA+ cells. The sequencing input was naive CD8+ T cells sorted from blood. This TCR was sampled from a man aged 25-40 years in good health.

The CDR3: CASSLYPNTDTQYF. CDR3 coding DNA: TGTGCCAGCAGTTTATATCCAAACACAGATACGCAGTATTTT. The V gene is TRBV27, the J gene TRBJ2-3; no firm D call. V was cut by 1 base and J by 2 bases, with 7 bases left in between. Germline V lookup: CDR1 MNHEY, CDR2 SMNVEV (reference sequence). The CDR3 has 14 residues.